What follows are 10 T cell receptor beta chains derived from one specimen sequenced in a study of blood T cells in healthy people across ages (dated by TCRdb to the mid-2010s). Preparation of the library involved 5' RACE. A second PCR of roughly 6 to 11 cycles was run with a J-beta primer mix and a sample-barcoded 5' primer. TCRdb redid the processing of the public reads, applying fastp at Q25 and MiXCR, and retained in-frame beta chains. Rows matching on CDR3 protein sequence are summarized as one entry with the most common DNA and genes. The sample table contains around 1,900,000 distinct CDR3 sequences; only one count was recorded for about two fifths of them. The ten largest clones represent roughly 23% of the sample. The sequenced sample consisted of blood. The receptor source for this set is a human donor in good health.

DNA of the CDR3: TGCAGCGTTGAAGGGGGGGAGACCGGGGAGCTGTTTTTT. Its translation: CSVEGGETGELFF. This sequence joins TRBV29-1 and TRBJ2-2; tentative D call: TRBD2 (6 bases). Trimming stripped 1 base from V and 5 bases from J, with 8 bases between. The CDR3 totals 13 residues. The germline V gene has CDR1 SQVTM and CDR2 ANQGSEA.

This clonotype was seen a few times. The J gene is TRBJ1-1, the V gene TRBV3-1, with D possibly TRBD1 on 5 matching bases. Trimming shortened V by 1 base and J by 4 bases, and 10 bases separated the two germline ends. The germline CDR1 and CDR2 sequences are LGHDT and YNNKEL (reference sequence). This CDR3 is built from 14 residues. The CDR3 is CASSQGTGVTEAFF. CDR3 DNA sequence: TGTGCCAGCAGCCAAGGCACGGGGGTCACTGAAGCTTTCTTT.

This clonotype was counted between two and nine times. V and J are TRBV10-3 and TRBJ2-1; a weak D match, TRBD2 (5 bases). The CDR3 runs to 11 residues. Germline V gives CDR1 ENHRY, CDR2 SYGVKD. V lost 6 bases and J lost 9, with 9 bases in between. The DNA for the CDR3 is TGTGCCATCAGGGGAGACATTGAGCAGTTCTTC. It encodes CAIRGDIEQFF.

The gene calls are TRBV4-3 and TRBJ2-3; 8 nucleotides align to TRBD1. The V gene end was trimmed by 0 bases and the J gene end by 5 bases; junction bases not matched to a gene: 1. CDR3 size: 14 residues. Germline lookup yields CDR1 LGHNA and CDR2 YSLEER. In DNA form, the CDR3 reads TGCGCCAGCAGCCAAGAGGACAGGGTAGATACGCAGTATTTT. Its translation is CASSQEDRVDTQYF.

The table lists this clonotype with a few counts. The chain uses TRBV2 and TRBJ2-1; TRBD2 agrees at 8 bases. Germline-derived CDR1 and CDR2 are SNHLY and FYNNEI. The CDR3 sequence is 16 residues long. Germline trimming cut 2 bases from V and 7 bases from J; bases unmatched to any gene: 10. CDR3 sequence: CASSESGGGRWNEQFF. The CDR3 DNA is TGTGCCAGCAGTGAAAGCGGGGGCGGTCGTTGGAATGAGCAGTTCTTC.

This clonotype was seen more than once but under ten times. The chain combines TRBV7-2 with TRBJ2-7; no clear D. Trimming took 1 base from V and 4 from J, leaving 11 bases between them. Germline V gene data show CDR1 as SGHTA and CDR2 as FQGNSA. This CDR3 spans 14 amino acids. CDR3 bases: TGTGCCAGCAGCTTAGGGATAAGGGAATACGAGCAGTACTTC. Translating it yields CASSLGIREYEQYF.

The rearrangement joins TRBV5-1 to TRBJ1-1, with D maybe TRBD1 (5 bases). Between the trimmed V and J ends, which lost 4 bases and 7 bases, there was a span of 14 bases. Germline V lookup: CDR1 SGHRS, CDR2 YFSETQ. The length of the CDR3 is 13 residues. The DNA for the CDR3 is TGCGCCAGCAGCCTGTCAGGGACCCGTGAAGCTTTCTTT. Translated: CASSLSGTREAFF.

V and J are TRBV6-2 or TRBV6-3 and TRBJ2-7; TRBD1 agrees at 10 bases. Germline loops: CDR1 MNHEY, CDR2 SVGEGT. The CDR3 totals 15 residues. The trim removed 8 bases at V and 2 bases at J, leaving 9 bases unmatched. The CDR3 reads CASRTPGTGAYEQYF. In DNA form, the CDR3 reads TGTGCCAGCCGTACTCCCGGGACAGGGGCCTACGAGCAGTACTTC.

This clonotype was picked up one time. The chain links TRBV5-1 to TRBJ1-5; no clear D. Germline lookup yields CDR1 SGHRS and CDR2 YFSETQ. CDR3 length equals 13 residues. Trimming stripped 4 bases from V and 9 bases from J, with 14 bases between. CDR3 in amino acids: CASSVEGDPPQHF. DNA for the CDR3: TGCGCCAGCAGCGTAGAAGGTGATCCGCCCCAGCATTTT.

Points on this clonotype: An end of the junction differs from the germline gene, which may be a read error. This chain joins TRBV5-1 and TRBJ1-2; 8 bases map to TRBD1. This CDR3 comprises 14 residues. Looked up from germline, CDR1 is SGHRS and CDR2 is YFSETQ. The DNA for the CDR3 is TGCGCCGGCAGCGTGGGACAGGCCTACTATGGCTACACCTTC. Translation gives CAGSVGQAYYGYTF.